The T cell receptor (beta chain) under discussion was sequenced for a study of beta chain features in type 1 diabetes. This clone was observed many times. cDNA synthesis used the whole RNA isolate, giving expressed TCRB sequences. Sequenced by immunoSEQ multiplex PCR; TCRdb stores in-frame clones only, minus some. The sample has 140,000 to 150,000 clones; about 9.4% are singletons. The V gene's germline CDR1 is KGHSH and CDR2 LQKENI. Trimming removed 3 bases from V and 15 bases from J; junction bases left unmatched: 8. CDR3 length equals 12 residues. The rearrangement joins TRBV18 to TRBJ2-4, with 7 bases fitting TRBD1. This receptor was obtained from a man aged 18 to 29 in good health. The sequencing input was naive CD4+ T cells from blood. The CDR3 sequence is CASSPERGLGYF. The CDR3 DNA sequence: TGTGCCAGCTCACCGGAGAGGGGGCTCGGGTACTTC.